This T cell receptor beta chain originates from a study of PD-L1 blockade in urothelial cancer. Study summary: The authors examined blood 3 weeks (second dose) and 6 weeks after treatment start. Blood samples had a median of 141,255 T cells. General observations from the study: A pretreatment blood TCR clonality that fell below the median predicted better progression-free and overall survival.

Turning to this clone: Its antigen remains unknown.

The CDR3 length is 14 residues. Trimming removed 6 bases from V and 6 bases from J; junction bases left unmatched: 10. CDR1 is MNHEY and CDR2 is SVGAGI in the germline V gene. Clones were read by immunoSEQ multiplex PCR, and TCRdb kept only the in-frame ones, dropping some. The sample holds 48,000 or so clones, roughly 89% seen once. Time point here: pretreatment peripheral blood. This receptor was identified in a woman aged 60-70 years with urothelial cancer. The sample in question was PBMCs, obtained around atezolizumab (anti-PD-L1) treatment. The chain has TRBV6-5 and TRBJ2-7, with 8 nucleotides matching TRBD1. The CDR3 loop is CASSLRDRPGEQYF. The CDR3 nucleotides read TGTGCCAGCAGCCTCCGGGACAGGCCGGGCGAGCAGTACTTC.